One sample yielded the 20 T cell receptor beta chains listed below, sequenced in a study of human T cells and chemical hapten exposure. Time point described: patch test 3, about 24 weeks after DPC sensitization. Indicated treatment: therapeutic diphenylcyclopropenone sensitization with weekly scalp DPC. TCRdb re-derived calls from the RACE reads in MiXCR, one entry per CDR3 protein. Among about 190,000 distinct CDR3 sequences listed, roughly a quarter were seen once. The source material was whole blood, sampled in connection with sensitization to the hapten diphenylcyclopropenone (DPC). These receptors all come from a woman aged 40 to 50 with alopecia areata. Some clones in this sample may be carry-over from other donors' samples.

This sequence joins TRBV9 and TRBJ1-3; D remains unclear. The length of the CDR3 is 14 residues. CDR1 and CDR2 (germline): SGDLS, YYNGEE. Trimming stripped 2 bases from V and 2 bases from J, with 8 bases between. The CDR3: CASSVNNAGNTIYF. CDR3 in DNA: TGTGCCAGCAGCGTGAACAACGCTGGAAACACCATATATTTT. The full variable domain, its missing parts supplied by reference TRBV9 and TRBJ1-3, is DSGVTQTPKHLITATGQRVTLRCSPRSGDLSVYWYQQSLDQGLQFLIQYYNGEERAKGNILERFSAQQFPDLHSELNLSSLELGDSALYFCASSVNNAGNTIYFGEGSWLTVV.

This clonotype was counted ten times or more. At one of its ends the junction is not consistent with the germline gene, which may arise from a read error. The rearrangement joins TRBV6-2 or TRBV6-3 to TRBJ1-5; D is possibly TRBD1 (6 bases). Germline CDR1 and CDR2: MNHEY and SVGEGT. The CDR3 runs 13 residues. CDR3 amino acids: CASSSTGRGISNF. For the CDR3, the DNA is TGTGCCAGCAGTTCTACAGGGAGGGGAATCTCGAATTTT.

The chain uses TRBV12-3 or TRBV12-4 and TRBJ2-1; TRBD2 aligns across 7 bases. V trimming: 4 bases; J trimming: 3 bases; junction bases outside the gene matches: 3. This CDR3 is built from 14 residues. The chain's CDR3 is CASSSQRGYNEQFF. In nucleotides, the CDR3 is TGTGCCAGCAGTTCTCAGCGGGGCTACAATGAGCAGTTCTTC.

This clonotype was counted only a few times. The chain carries TRBV12-3 or TRBV12-4 and TRBJ1-1; D not resolved. The length of the CDR3 is 14 residues. Trimming pared 1 base from V and 1 base from J, leaving 7 bases between. CDR3: CASSLGRTNTEAFF. CDR3 coding DNA: TGTGCCAGCAGTTTAGGGCGGACGAACACTGAAGCTTTCTTT.

This clonotype was counted between two and nine times. The V call is TRBV29-1, the J call TRBJ2-1; tentative D call: TRBD2 (6 bases). With 5 bases removed from V and 4 bases from J, the gap between germline ends came to 9 bases. CDR1 and CDR2 from the germline V gene are SQVTM and ANQGSEA. This CDR3 spans 12 amino acids. In DNA, the CDR3 is TGCAGCGTTTGCCGGGAGTACAATGAGCAGTTCTTC. The encoded protein is CSVCREYNEQFF.

This clonotype came up a few times. This chain connects TRBV20-1 to TRBJ2-3; 7 nucleotides agree with TRBD1. Germline CDR1 is DFQATT and CDR2 is SNEGSKA (reference sequence). This CDR3 has 14 residues. The V and J ends lost 6 bases and 0 bases, in that order; junction bases with no gene match: 6. This CDR3 is CSALTGSSTDTQYF. CDR3 bases: TGCAGTGCCCTGACAGGGTCTAGCACAGATACGCAGTATTTT.

In this sample, this clonotype turned up a few times. The rearrangement joins TRBV30 to TRBJ1-2; no firm D call. Germline V gene data show CDR1 as GTSNPN and CDR2 as SVGIG (reference sequence). V was pared by 2 bases and J by 1 base, with 8 bases between. CDR3 size: 13 residues. Here the CDR3 DNA reads TGTGCCTGGAGTCTTCAGAGTAACTATGGCTACACCTTC. As protein: CAWSLQSNYGYTF.

This chain connects TRBV27 to TRBJ2-1; D may be TRBD2 (5 bases). Germline assignment: CDR1 MNHEY and CDR2 SMNVEV (reference sequence). The CDR3 consists of 13 residues. V dropped 8 bases and J dropped 10 bases, with 18 bases sitting between them. The CDR3 protein is CASYKTTSLEQFF. CDR3 nucleotides: TGTGCCAGCTACAAGACTACTTCACTAGAGCAGTTCTTC.

This clonotype was picked up a small number of times. The rearrangement joins TRBV28 to TRBJ2-1, with D perhaps TRBD1 (5 bases). Germline-derived CDR1 and CDR2 are MDHEN and SYDVKM. The length of the CDR3 is 14 residues. Between the trimmed V and J ends, which lost 4 bases and 6 bases, there was a span of 13 bases. DNA for the CDR3: TGTGCCAGCAGTTCAGCAGGGCCCACCAATGAGCAGTTCTTC. Protein product: CASSSAGPTNEQFF.

This clonotype appeared a few times. V gene TRBV27 combines with J gene TRBJ1-1; 7 bases map to TRBD1. The CDR3 is made up of 13 amino acids. The J segment lost 6 bases and the V segment lost 2 bases, leaving 3 bases of the junction unmatched. Germline V lookup: CDR1 MNHEY, CDR2 SMNVEV (reference sequence). CDR3 DNA: TGTGCCAGCAGTTTAAGGAGGGGGCCTGAAGCTTTCTTT. It translates to CASSLRRGPEAFF.

This clonotype was picked up many times. The chain couples TRBV2 to TRBJ2-4; D is unclear. Trimming took 7 bases from V and 7 from J, leaving 17 bases between them. Germline loops: CDR1 SNHLY, CDR2 FYNNEI. This CDR3 has 14 amino acids. CDR3 nucleotides: TGTGCCAGCAAAAGACACCAGAGTGGCAACATTCAGTACTTC. Translation: CASKRHQSGNIQYF.

This clonotype has only a few counts. The rearrangement joins TRBV4-1 to TRBJ2-7; 9 positions agree with TRBD1. This CDR3 comprises 16 residues. With V trimmed by 4 bases and J by 2 bases, 9 bases remained unmatched. Germline lookup yields CDR1 MGHRA and CDR2 YSYEKL. The CDR3 protein is CASSPYPDRGPYEQYF. Here the CDR3 DNA reads TGCGCCAGCAGCCCTTACCCGGACAGGGGCCCCTACGAGCAGTACTTC.

The V and J genes are TRBV20-1 and TRBJ2-1, with D perhaps TRBD2 (5 bases). The CDR3 has 15 amino acids. V lost 4 bases and J 2 bases, leaving 15 bases between the germline ends. Germline loops: CDR1 DFQATT, CDR2 SNEGSKA (reference sequence). The CDR3 region is CSATLRVAPYNEQFF. The CDR3 DNA reads as TGCAGTGCTACCCTCCGGGTAGCGCCCTACAATGAGCAGTTCTTC.

This rearrangement joins TRBV29-1 to TRBJ2-3, with D hard to call. CDR1 and CDR2 from the germline V gene are SQVTM and ANQGSEA. The V end was cut by 7 bases, the J end by 4 bases, with 9 bases between. The CDR3 is 11 amino acids. As DNA, the CDR3 is TGCAGCGCCCGCCAGGCAGATACGCAGTATTTT. Protein sequence: CSARQADTQYF.

This clonotype showed up just a few times. The chain uses TRBV7-2 and TRBJ2-2, with TRBD2 matching over 12 bases. The CDR3 covers 16 residues. Trimming removed 2 bases from V and 3 bases from J; junction bases left unmatched: 1. CDR1 is SGHTA, CDR2 FQGNSA, per germline. CDR3 coding DNA: TGTGCCAGCAGCTTACTAGCGGGAGGGCACACCGGGGAGCTGTTTTTT. Protein sequence: CASSLLAGGHTGELFF.

The rearrangement links TRBV6-2 or TRBV6-3 to TRBJ1-6; 7 bases align to TRBD1. Looked up from germline, CDR1 is MNHEY and CDR2 is SVGEGT. The CDR3 is made up of 14 amino acids. V gave up 8 bases and J gave up 13 bases; unmatched junction bases: 14. CDR3 DNA sequence: TGTGCCAGCCGAACTACGACAGGGTCAGCGCCCCTCCACTTT. Its translation is CASRTTTGSAPLHF.

Comment on this clonotype: This may be a read error: a much more frequent sequence differs by one nucleotide. The V call is TRBV6-6, the J call TRBJ2-7; D gene uncertain. Trimming cost V 6 bases and J 4 bases, with 13 bases left between them. The germline V gene has CDR1 MNHNY and CDR2 SVGAGI (reference sequence). CDR3 length equals 13 residues. CDR3 in amino acids: CASRGTALYEQYF. The CDR3, as DNA: TGTGCCAGCAGAGGAACAGCCTTATACGAGCAGTACTTC.

The chain uses TRBV21-1 and TRBJ1-1; TRBD1 was called by the table and not checked on the DNA. TRBV21-1 is a listed pseudogene. The CDR3 consists of 16 residues. CDR3 nucleotide sequence: TGCCAACGACACAGGGGCCCTACTCTAATGAACACTGAAGCTTTCTTT. This encodes CQRHRGPTLMNTEAFF.

V usage is TRBV7-9 and J usage is TRBJ2-5; 8 nucleotides agree with TRBD1. The CDR3 has 16 residues. V was clipped by 1 base and J by 5 bases; unmatched bases: 9. Per the germline V gene, CDR1 is SEHNR and CDR2 is FQNEAQ (reference sequence). CDR3 DNA sequence: TGTGCCAGCAGCTTAGACGCAGGGGGCATTATGGAGACCCAGTACTTC. Translation gives CASSLDAGGIMETQYF.

The chain couples TRBV7-9 to TRBJ2-5; 9 bases align to TRBD2. Germline CDR1 is SEHNR and CDR2 is FQNEAQ (reference sequence). J lost 14 bases, V lost 5 bases, and 12 bases had no gene match. This CDR3 has 13 amino acids. CDR3 DNA sequence: TGTGCCAGCAGCCAAGAGACGGTTAGCGGGAGCTACTTC. Translation: CASSQETVSGSYF.